This note documents a single TCR beta chain sequence. Its antigen is still unknown. Base qualities are not recorded, but no much larger clone differs from it by a single base. The donors were 40 or so Caucasian individuals from Russia, aged 6 to 90 years, who were systemically healthy. Around 9.7 milliliters of peripheral blood were collected from each donor into EDTA-treated Vacutainer tubes. Ficoll-Paque density-gradient centrifugation was used to isolate PBMCs, with at least 6 million per sample. Trizol reagent was used to extract total RNA from PBMCs, with at least 6 micrograms per sample. For every donor, flow cytometry on a PBMC aliquot measured the percentage of naive CD45RAhigh/CD27high T cells. The library was obtained by 5' RACE. Sequencing relied on an Illumina HiSeq 2500. A second PCR of roughly 6 to 11 cycles was run with a J-beta primer mix and a sample-barcoded 5' primer. Each TCR beta cDNA molecule received a unique molecular identifier from a template-switch 5' adaptor carrying 12 random nucleotides. Each sample yielded at least 2.5 million CDR3-containing paired-end reads. The Mint cDNA synthesis kit, primed by a TRBC-specific oligonucleotide, was used to synthesize first-strand cDNA from all RNA. Following uracil-DNA glycosylase treatment, all cDNA underwent a first 18-cycle PCR with the universal primers M1SS and BC2_uni_R. Concerning the study's data processing: Normalization of each sample was performed by random selection of 1 million high-quality reads, each carrying a distinct molecular identifier. Instead of being binned into consensus sequences, reads with shared molecular identifiers were discarded. MiTCR, with a Q25 quality threshold and the strictest error-elimination algorithm, was used for CDR3 identification, clonotype clustering and error correction. A nonparametric unseen species model with Euler transformation was used to estimate a lower bound on total TCR beta diversity. The raw public reads went through TCRdb reprocessing: fastp at Q25, MiXCR clone calling, in-frame beta chains kept. One record per CDR3 amino acid sequence lists the most common genes and DNA. It is TCRdb's table, rather than the study itself, that gives the V and J calls and clone size. Here the sample has about 1.7 million distinct CDR3 sequences; over 25% occur a single time. The ten top clones hold 6.5% to 8.5% of the sample.

This entry is derived from a study of blood T cells in healthy people across ages (dated by TCRdb to 2014 to 2015). Regarding the complete study: In model experiments, template switching captured about one uniquely barcoded TCR beta cDNA molecule for every two T cells. Using deep sequencing normalized with unique cDNA molecular identifiers, the study measured how TCR beta repertoire diversity changes with age. Donors were grouped into four age groups: young (average 16 years), middle-aged (around 39), aged (roughly 67) and long-lived (over 80). To avoid experimental bias, donors of different ages were randomly spread across the sequencing lanes. Two additional independent replicas of 1 million unique cDNA reads from the same blood draw were analyzed for two donors (one aged 18 to 29 and one aged 80 or older). Study-wide findings and limitations: The percentage of naive T cells measured by flow cytometry correlated strongly with observed TCR beta diversity. Estimates of total diversity from one million sequenced T cells were regarded as lower bounds and underestimates. The long-lived group showed more naive CD4+ T cells, fewer expanded clones and increased TCR diversity than the aged group, suggesting age selection. Observed TCR beta diversity per million T cells fell roughly linearly with age, and a significant reduction was already apparent by age approximately 40. The CMV infection status of donors was not known, potentially confounding age-related changes in expanded clonotypes. Bulk unsorted PBMC profiling prevented conclusive comparison of naive and antigen-experienced compartments.

Including cysteine and phenylalanine, the CDR3 has 14 amino acids. This entry keeps only the CDR3 DNA: 42 bases, framed from base 1. V sheds 2 bases and J sheds 5 bases, leaving 15 bases between their ends. The germline V gene yields SQVTM for CDR1 and ANQGSEA for CDR2. What was sequenced was blood. This sequence originates from a woman aged 25 to 39 in good health. The rearrangement joined TRBV29-1 to TRBJ2-5, with a tentative D call of TRBD1 or TRBD2, each matching 5 bases. The CDR3 region reads CSVEYRGATETQYF. In nucleotide form, the sequence is TGCAGCGTTGAATACCGGGGCGCGACGGAGACCCAGTACTTC.